Listed below are T cell receptor beta chains from one sample, sequenced in a study of cytomegalovirus exposure and HLA in healthy donors. Repertoires were generated with immunoSEQ multiplex PCR, while TCRdb's copy carries only in-frame clones and drops some. The sample has some 150,000 clones, 80% seen once. The sample was PBMCs. These receptor sequences come from a man younger than 45 in good health and CMV-seronegative. Both conserved end residues are part of each CDR3. The D gene is left open where the match is weak. Some rows have no size entry. The others give once, few or many, or a class for an expanded clone.

15,TRBD1,TRBJ1-5,NA,TRBV5-6,CASSLRGTGGQPQHF,TGTGCCAGCAGCTTGCGGGGGACAGGAGGCCAGCCCCAGCATTTT
15,TRBD2,TRBJ2-1,NA,TRBV18,CASSLSGREDNEQFF,TGTGCCAGCTCTCTTAGCGGGAGAGAGGACAATGAGCAGTTCTTC
13,NA,TRBJ1-5,NA,TRBV6-5,CASRSTGNQPQHF,TGTGCCAGCCGTTCGACGGGAAATCAGCCCCAGCATTTT
15,TRBD1,TRBJ1-2,few,TRBV15,CATSSGTGINYGYTF,TGTGCCACCAGCTCCGGGACAGGGATTAACTATGGCTACACCTTC
14,TRBD1,TRBJ1-2,NA,TRBV11-1,CASSWGQGNYGYTF,TGTGCCAGCAGCTGGGGACAGGGAAACTATGGCTACACCTTC
17,TRBD2,TRBJ2-3,NA,TRBV9,CASSVTSGNARADTQYF,TGTGCCAGCAGCGTGACTAGCGGGAACGCCAGGGCAGATACGCAGTATTTT
15,NA,TRBJ2-1,NA,TRBV28,CASSRQGFGGDEQFF,TGTGCCAGCAGTCGTCAGGGGTTTGGGGGTGATGAGCAGTTCTTC
14,TRBD1,TRBJ1-1,few,TRBV27,CASSWTGISTEAFF,TGTGCCAGCAGCTGGACAGGGATAAGCACTGAAGCTTTCTTT
16,TRBD2,TRBJ2-2,NA,TRBV28,CASSFRGLAGAGELFF,TGTGCCAGCAGTTTTCGGGGACTAGCGGGGGCCGGGGAGCTGTTTTTT
14,NA,TRBJ1-2,NA,TRBV27,CASRGTGNFYGYTF,TGTGCCAGCAGGGGAACAGGGAATTTCTATGGCTACACCTTC
11,NA,TRBJ1-1,NA,TRBV30,CAWSSDTEAFF,TGTGCCTGGAGTTCAGACACTGAAGCTTTCTTT
16,NA,TRBJ1-6,NA,TRBV5-4,CASSSLVSSYNSPLHF,TGTGCCAGCAGCTCCCTCGTGAGCTCCTATAATTCACCCCTCCACTTT
15,NA,TRBJ2-3,once,TRBV19,CASSVTAASTDTQYF,TGTGCCAGTAGTGTTACAGCGGCTAGCACAGATACGCAGTATTTT
12,NA,TRBJ2-7,once,TRBV11-2,CASNSQAYEQYF,TGTGCCAGCAACTCTCAGGCCTACGAGCAGTACTTC
15,TRBD1,TRBJ1-1,few,TRBV7-2,CASSLVSRGRTEAFF,TGTGCCAGCAGCTTAGTTAGCAGGGGGAGGACTGAAGCTTTCTTT
15,NA,TRBJ2-3,NA,TRBV7-9,CASSQGGAYTDTQYF,TGTGCCAGCAGTCAAGGCGGGGCTTACACAGATACGCAGTATTTT
15,NA,TRBJ2-2,NA,TRBV5-8,CASSLGLADTGELFF,TGTGCCAGCAGCTTGGGTCTAGCAGACACCGGGGAGCTGTTTTTT
15,TRBD2,TRBJ2-7,NA,TRBV7-3,CASSPRGSGSYEQYF,TGTGCCAGCAGCCCCCGGGGTAGCGGGAGTTACGAGCAGTACTTC
13,NA,TRBJ2-7,NA,TRBV11-3,CASSRGRTYEQYF,TGTGCCAGCAGTCGGGGGAGAACCTACGAGCAGTACTTC
15,TRBD1,TRBJ2-3,NA,TRBV9,CASSVEGQDTDTQYF,TGTGCCAGCAGCGTAGAGGGACAGGACACAGATACGCAGTATTTT
15,NA,TRBJ1-6,NA,TRBV28,CASLGEGPKNSPLHF,TGTGCCAGCCTTGGGGAGGGGCCTAAAAATTCACCCCTCCACTTT
17,TRBD2,TRBJ2-1,NA,TRBV30,CAWSRSSGGGAYNEQFF,TGTGCCTGGAGTAGGAGTAGCGGGGGAGGCGCCTACAATGAGCAGTTCTTC
13,TRBD1,TRBJ1-5,once,TRBV6-5,CASRSTGNQPQHF,TGTGCCAGCAGATCGACAGGGAATCAGCCCCAGCATTTT
12,NA,TRBJ1-5,NA,TRBV6-1,CASSVQGQPQHF,TGTGCCAGCAGTGTCCAGGGTCAGCCCCAGCATTTT
15,NA,TRBJ1-2,NA,TRBV7-9,CASSLGGDLIYGYTF,TGTGCCAGCAGCTTAGGGGGGGACTTGATCTATGGCTACACCTTC
16,TRBD2,TRBJ2-4,once,TRBV4-1,CASSQVAGVAKNIQYF,TGCGCCAGCAGCCAGGTGGCGGGGGTAGCCAAAAACATTCAGTACTTC
12,NA,TRBJ1-2,NA,TRBV6-1,CASSGTTYGYTF,TGTGCCAGCAGTGGGACTACCTATGGCTACACCTTC
13,NA,TRBJ2-1,NA,TRBV7-6,CASSPTHYNEQFF,TGTGCCAGCAGCCCAACTCACTACAATGAGCAGTTCTTC
15,NA,TRBJ1-1,medium-sized,TRBV6-5,CASSYNTLQNTEAFF,TGTGCCAGCAGTTACAATACTCTTCAGAACACTGAAGCTTTCTTT
13,NA,TRBJ2-7,NA,TRBV9,CASTSSGGHEQYF,TGTGCCAGCACCTCTTCGGGGGGCCACGAGCAGTACTTC
13,NA,TRBJ1-5,NA,TRBV9,CASSVDGGQPQHF,TGTGCCAGCAGCGTAGATGGCGGTCAGCCCCAGCATTTT
15,NA,TRBJ2-4,NA,TRBV19,CASSIVTGTKNIQYF,TGTGCCAGTAGTATAGTCACAGGGACCAAAAACATTCAGTACTTC
13,TRBD2,TRBJ2-5,NA,TRBV6-4,CASSREASETQYF,TGTGCCAGCAGTCGGGAGGCTTCGGAGACCCAGTACTTC
15,TRBD2,TRBJ2-5,NA,TRBV9,CASSVAGGSQETQYF,TGTGCCAGCAGCGTAGCGGGAGGGAGTCAAGAGACCCAGTACTTC
14,NA,TRBJ2-7,few,TRBV4-3,CASSQDRTAYEQYF,TGCGCCAGCAGCCAAGATAGGACAGCCTACGAGCAGTACTTC
13,NA,TRBJ2-5,few,TRBV9,CASSDRLKETQYF,TGTGCCAGCAGCGACCGACTAAAGGAGACCCAGTACTTC
15,NA,TRBJ1-5,NA,TRBV28,CASAGVGPSNQPQHF,TGTGCCAGCGCAGGGGTAGGGCCCAGCAATCAGCCCCAGCATTTT
14,NA,TRBJ2-5,NA,TRBV25-1,CASSDGAHQETQYF,TGTGCCAGCAGTGACGGAGCCCACCAAGAGACCCAGTACTTC
16,TRBD2,TRBJ2-7,NA,TRBV5-1,CASSLDGGRLAALSNF,TGCGCCAGCAGCTTGGATGGAGGTCGACTAGCGGCTCTATCAAACTTC
13,NA,TRBJ1-1,NA,TRBV19,CASSIGTGTEAFF,TGTGCCAGTAGTATAGGCACGGGCACTGAAGCTTTCTTT
14,TRBD1,TRBJ1-1,once,TRBV9,CASSLQGENTEAFF,TGTGCCAGCAGCCTACAGGGGGAAAACACTGAAGCTTTCTTT
14,NA,TRBJ1-2,NA,TRBV5-4,CASRLRQGNYGYTF,TGTGCCAGCAGGCTTCGCCAGGGGAACTATGGCTACACCTTC
14,NA,TRBJ2-7,once,TRBV10-3,CAISGRQMPYEQYF,TGTGCCATCAGTGGTAGACAGATGCCCTACGAGCAGTACTTC
15,TRBD2,TRBJ2-2,NA,TRBV6-5,CASSYLASGPGELFF,TGTGCCAGCAGTTACCTGGCTAGCGGGCCCGGGGAGCTGTTTTTT
16,TRBD1,TRBJ2-1,NA,TRBV7-2,CASSLFGQGAYNEQFF,TGTGCCAGCAGCCTATTCGGACAGGGGGCCTACAATGAGCAGTTCTTC
15,NA,TRBJ1-2,NA,TRBV19,CASSIEDSSNYGYTF,TGTGCCAGTAGTATTGAGGACAGCTCTAACTATGGCTACACCTTC
14,NA,TRBJ2-7,NA,TRBV28,CASTTDRTYYEQYF,TGTGCCAGCACCACTGACAGGACCTACTACGAGCAGTACTTC
14,NA,TRBJ2-1,many,TRBV7-9,CASGEEQGYNEQFF,TGTGCCAGCGGAGAGGAACAGGGATACAATGAGCAGTTCTTC
15,NA,TRBJ2-1,once,TRBV28,CATGSRLSSYNEQFF,TGTGCCACCGGATCTCGACTGAGCTCCTACAATGAGCAGTTCTTC
15,TRBD2,TRBJ2-1,NA,TRBV6-5,CASSYSGTTYNEQFF,TGTGCCAGCAGTTACTCGGGGACTACCTACAATGAGCAGTTCTTC
17,TRBD2,TRBJ2-7,NA,TRBV9,CASSVDASGGHSYEQYF,TGTGCCAGCAGCGTCGATGCTAGCGGGGGCCACTCCTACGAGCAGTACTTC
13,TRBD1,TRBJ1-2,NA,TRBV6-6,CASSTRDRDGYTF,TGTGCCAGCAGTACCCGGGACAGGGACGGCTACACCTTC
11,TRBD1,TRBJ2-7,NA,TRBV28,CASRIQGMEYF,TGTGCCAGCAGGATACAGGGGATGGAGTACTTC
15,TRBD1,TRBJ2-3,NA,TRBV27,CASSLWDRDTDTQYF,TGTGCCAGCAGTTTATGGGACAGGGACACAGATACGCAGTATTTT
13,NA,TRBJ2-5,NA,TRBV27,CASSSNSLREQYF,TGTGCCAGCAGTTCAAACTCCCTACGAGAGCAGTACTTC
14,TRBD2,TRBJ2-5,NA,TRBV5-4,CASSLGGGAETQYF,TGTGCCAGCAGCTTGGGCGGGGGGGCTGAGACCCAGTACTTC
14,NA,TRBJ2-1,few,TRBV11-2,CASSYGGAYNEQFF,TGTGCCAGCAGCTACGGTGGGGCATACAATGAGCAGTTCTTC